Listed below are T cell receptor beta chains from one sample, sequenced in a study of cytomegalovirus exposure and HLA in healthy donors. Some clones are missing from TCRdb's copy, which holds only in-frame ones; the method was immunoSEQ multiplex PCR. Altogether 150,000 or so clones are present, 70% being singletons, with the ten largest covering approximately 5%. Sequenced input: PBMCs. These receptors were taken from a man younger than 35 in good health and CMV-seropositive. Both conserved end residues are part of each CDR3. Fields, in order: clone size, D gene, V gene, J gene, CDR3 protein, CDR3 DNA. A D gene is named only where the DNA matches it firmly. Clone size is shown for a subset of rows, as once, few, many or a class of expanded clone.

NA	TRBD1	TRBV30	TRBJ1-6	CAWLGQGHSPLHF	TGTGCCTGGCTGGGACAGGGGCATTCACCCCTCCACTTT
NA	TRBD2	TRBV4-1	TRBJ2-2	CASSQGLAGGGTGELFF	TGCGCCAGCAGCCAGGGACTAGCGGGGGGGGGCACCGGGGAGCTGTTTTTT
NA	TRBD2	TRBV4-2	TRBJ2-1	CASSQPGLAGYNEQFF	TGTGCCAGCAGCCAACCGGGACTAGCGGGATATAATGAGCAGTTCTTC
NA	TRBD1	TRBV19	TRBJ1-1	CASRVTTGGTEAFF	TGTGCCAGTAGGGTTACGACAGGGGGAACTGAAGCTTTCTTT
NA	TRBD1	TRBV19	TRBJ1-5	CASRATRDSRLSNQPQHF	TGTGCCAGTAGAGCAACTCGGGACAGCAGACTTAGCAATCAGCCCCAGCATTTT
NA	NA	TRBV19	TRBJ1-2	CASSITQGQAGYTF	TGTGCCAGTAGTATCACCCAGGGGCAAGCTGGCTACACCTTC
few	NA	TRBV5-1	TRBJ1-2	CASSLDGGYDGYTF	TGCGCCAGCAGCTTGGACGGAGGGTATGATGGCTACACCTTC
NA	NA	TRBV10-3	TRBJ1-1	CAISGREGRVTEAFF	TGTGCCATCAGTGGGAGGGAAGGAAGGGTCACTGAAGCTTTCTTT
NA	TRBD2	TRBV11-2	TRBJ2-1	CASSFPSASGGWNEQFF	TGTGCCAGCAGCTTCCCCTCGGCTAGCGGGGGTTGGAATGAGCAGTTCTTC
NA	NA	TRBV19	TRBJ1-5	CASRVGAQPSGQPQHF	TGTGCCAGTAGAGTAGGGGCACAACCATCGGGTCAGCCCCAGCATTTT
NA	NA	TRBV27	TRBJ1-5	CASSPSPRGSNQPQHF	TGTGCCAGCAGTCCCTCCCCCCGGGGAAGCAATCAGCCCCAGCATTTT
NA	NA	TRBV5-1	TRBJ2-3	CASTRQDTDTQYF	TGCGCCAGCACTCGACAGGATACAGATACGCAGTATTTT
once	NA	TRBV2	TRBJ2-3	CASSERGQSSTDTQYF	TGTGCCAGCAGCGAAAGGGGCCAGTCTAGCACAGATACGCAGTATTTT
NA	TRBD1	TRBV2	TRBJ1-5	CASSQTPLTGEGNQPQHF	TGTGCCAGCAGTCAGACTCCACTGACAGGGGAAGGCAATCAGCCCCAGCATTTT
once	TRBD1	TRBV11-3	TRBJ1-1	CASTAVRQGDAFF	TGTGCCAGCACCGCCGTACGACAGGGGGATGCTTTCTTT
NA	NA	TRBV30	TRBJ1-1	CAWRGGANTEAFF	TGTGCCTGGAGAGGGGGGGCTAACACTGAAGCTTTCTTT
once	NA	TRBV16	TRBJ1-5	CASSQFGQGGNQPQHF	TGTGCCAGCAGCCAATTTGGGCAGGGTGGGAATCAGCCCCAGCATTTT
NA	TRBD2	TRBV7-9	TRBJ2-3	CASTAGGGTDTQYF	TGTGCCAGCACCGCGGGGGGAGGCACAGATACGCAGTATTTT
NA	NA	TRBV18	TRBJ1-5	CASSPLAGEPQHF	TGTGCCAGCTCACCTTTAGCAGGGGAGCCCCAGCATTTT
NA	TRBD2	TRBV30	TRBJ2-1	CAWSLSGGSSYNEQFF	TGTGCCTGGAGTCTTAGCGGGGGAAGCTCCTACAATGAGCAGTTCTTC
NA	NA	TRBV5-1	TRBJ2-2	CASSLDGGINTGELFF	TGCGCCAGCAGCTTGGATGGCGGGATTAACACCGGGGAGCTGTTTTTT
NA	TRBD1	TRBV28	TRBJ1-5	CASSLGTGLKLGQPQHF	TGTGCCAGCAGTTTAGGGACAGGGCTCAAATTGGGTCAGCCCCAGCATTTT
NA	NA	TRBV11-2	TRBJ1-2	CASSLTGDSWYGYTF	TGTGCCAGCAGCTTGACCGGGGATTCGTGGTATGGCTACACCTTC
NA	NA	TRBV5-1	TRBJ1-1	CASSSLTSTEAFF	TGCGCCAGCAGCTCTCTAACCTCCACTGAAGCTTTCTTT
NA	NA	TRBV6-5	TRBJ1-6	CASSYSAVSPLHF	TGTGCCAGCAGTTACTCGGCTGTTTCACCCCTCCACTTT
NA	NA	TRBV5-4	TRBJ2-1	CASSLAVSLPNNEQFF	TGTGCCAGCAGCTTGGCGGTATCCCTTCCCAACAATGAGCAGTTCTTC
NA	TRBD1	TRBV11-2	TRBJ2-4	CASSLEQGRIQYF	TGTGCCAGCAGCTTAGAACAGGGGAGAATTCAGTACTTC
NA	TRBD2	TRBV6-5	TRBJ2-1	CASSWGLFPYEQFF	TGTGCCAGCAGTTGGGGACTATTTCCTTATGAGCAGTTCTTC
few	NA	TRBV2	TRBJ1-2	CASSEGSIMRFSSLYGYTF	TGTGCCAGCAGTGAAGGGTCAATTATGCGGTTCTCGTCCCTTTATGGCTACACCTTC
NA	NA	TRBV6-1	TRBJ1-4	CASWASLNEKLFF	TGTGCCAGCTGGGCCAGCCTTAATGAAAAACTGTTTTTT
NA	TRBD1	TRBV27	TRBJ1-1	CASSRQGQDTEAFF	TGTGCCAGCAGTCGCCAGGGACAGGACACTGAAGCTTTCTTT
few	TRBD1	TRBV6-1	TRBJ2-5	CASRRDLDRGETQYF	TGTGCCAGCAGGAGGGATTTGGACAGGGGAGAGACCCAGTACTTC
few	NA	TRBV27	TRBJ1-1	CASSYGGGGTEAFF	TGTGCCAGCAGTTACGGGGGGGGTGGCACTGAAGCTTTCTTT